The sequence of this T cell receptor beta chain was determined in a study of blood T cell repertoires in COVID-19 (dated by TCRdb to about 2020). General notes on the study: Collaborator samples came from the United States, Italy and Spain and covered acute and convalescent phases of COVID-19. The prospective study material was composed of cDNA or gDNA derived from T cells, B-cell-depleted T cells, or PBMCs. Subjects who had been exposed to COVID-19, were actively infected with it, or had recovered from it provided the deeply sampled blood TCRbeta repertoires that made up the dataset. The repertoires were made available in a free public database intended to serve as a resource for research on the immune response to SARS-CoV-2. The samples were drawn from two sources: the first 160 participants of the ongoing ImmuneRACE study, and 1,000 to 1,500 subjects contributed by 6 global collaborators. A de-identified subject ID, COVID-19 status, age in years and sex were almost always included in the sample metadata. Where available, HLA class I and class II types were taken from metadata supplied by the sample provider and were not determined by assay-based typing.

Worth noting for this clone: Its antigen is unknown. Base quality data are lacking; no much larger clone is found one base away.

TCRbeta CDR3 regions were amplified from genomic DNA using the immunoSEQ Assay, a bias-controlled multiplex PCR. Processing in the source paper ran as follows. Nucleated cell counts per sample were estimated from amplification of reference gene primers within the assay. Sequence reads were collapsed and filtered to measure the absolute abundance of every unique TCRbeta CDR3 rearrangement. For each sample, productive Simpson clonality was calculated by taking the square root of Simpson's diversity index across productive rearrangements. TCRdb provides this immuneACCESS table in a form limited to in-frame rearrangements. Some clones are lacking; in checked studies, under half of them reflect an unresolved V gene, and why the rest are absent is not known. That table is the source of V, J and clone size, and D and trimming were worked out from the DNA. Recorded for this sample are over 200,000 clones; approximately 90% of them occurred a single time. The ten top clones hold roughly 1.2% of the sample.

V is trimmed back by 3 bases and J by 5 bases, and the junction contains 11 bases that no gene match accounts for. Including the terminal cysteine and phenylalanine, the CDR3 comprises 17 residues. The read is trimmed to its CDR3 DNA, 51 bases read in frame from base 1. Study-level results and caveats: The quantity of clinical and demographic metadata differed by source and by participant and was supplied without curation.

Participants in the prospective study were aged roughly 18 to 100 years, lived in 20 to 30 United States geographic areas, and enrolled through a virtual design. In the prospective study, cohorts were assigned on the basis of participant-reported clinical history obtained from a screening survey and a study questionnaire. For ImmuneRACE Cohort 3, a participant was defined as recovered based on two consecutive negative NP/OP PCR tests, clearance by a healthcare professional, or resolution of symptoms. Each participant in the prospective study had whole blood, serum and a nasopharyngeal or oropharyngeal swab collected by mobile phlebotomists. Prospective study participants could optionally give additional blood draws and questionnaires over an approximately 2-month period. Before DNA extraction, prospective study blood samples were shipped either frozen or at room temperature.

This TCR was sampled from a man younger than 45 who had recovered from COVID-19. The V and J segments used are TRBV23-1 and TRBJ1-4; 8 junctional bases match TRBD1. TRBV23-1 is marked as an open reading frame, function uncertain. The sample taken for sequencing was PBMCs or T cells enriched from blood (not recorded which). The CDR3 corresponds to CASSHPGPGQENEKLFF. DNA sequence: TGCGCCAGCAGTCACCCCGGACCGGGACAGGAGAATGAAAAACTGTTTTTT.